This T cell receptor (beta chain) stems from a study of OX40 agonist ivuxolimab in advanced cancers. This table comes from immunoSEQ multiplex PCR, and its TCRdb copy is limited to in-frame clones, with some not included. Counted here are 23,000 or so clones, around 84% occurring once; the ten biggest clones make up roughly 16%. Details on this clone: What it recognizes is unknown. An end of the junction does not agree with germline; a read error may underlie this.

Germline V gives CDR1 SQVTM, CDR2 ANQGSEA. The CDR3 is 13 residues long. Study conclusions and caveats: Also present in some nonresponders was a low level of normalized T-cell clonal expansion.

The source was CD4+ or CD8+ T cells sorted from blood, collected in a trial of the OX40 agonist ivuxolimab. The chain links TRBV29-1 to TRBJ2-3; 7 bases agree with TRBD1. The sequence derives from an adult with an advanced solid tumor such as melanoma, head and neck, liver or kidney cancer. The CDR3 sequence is CSVVITGTETQYF. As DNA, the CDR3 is TGCAGCGTCGTAATAACCGGGACAGAGACGCAGTATTTT.